The 13 T cell receptor beta chains listed next were all sequenced from one sample in a study of shared clonotypes between healthy human individuals. This table comes from immunoSEQ multiplex PCR, and its TCRdb copy is limited to in-frame clones, with some not included. This table holds about 2.2 million clones, over 85% found once. Terminally differentiated effector memory CD45RA+ cells were left out of the naive CD8 fraction, which was CD45RO-negative and positively selected for CCR7. The sample consisted of naive CD8+ T cells from PBMCs. The receptors shown here come from a man aged 18-30 years in good health. Some clones in this sample may be carry-over from other donors' samples.

The gene calls are TRBV7-3 and TRBJ2-2, with unresolved D. V lost 5 bases and J 4 bases, leaving 5 bases between the germline ends. The CDR3 has 12 amino acids. CDR1 is SGHTA, CDR2 FQGTGA, per germline. The CDR3 region has the DNA TGTGCCAGCAGCCACTCCACCGGGGAGCTGTTTTTT. It yields the protein CASSHSTGELFF.

The rearrangement links TRBV29-1 to TRBJ1-1; D is ambiguous. The CDR3 consists of 15 residues. Trimming took off 0 bases at V and 1 base at J, with 12 bases between the two ends. Germline-derived CDR1 and CDR2 are SQVTM and ANQGSEA. The CDR3 sequence: CSVEERGSPNTEAFF. The CDR3 region has the DNA TGCAGCGTTGAAGAAAGAGGGTCTCCGAACACTGAAGCTTTCTTT.

The genes are TRBV5-1 and TRBJ2-1, with 7 bases matching TRBD1. The CDR3 covers 15 residues. Germline-derived CDR1 and CDR2 are SGHRS and YFSETQ. Germline trimming cut 0 bases from V and 6 bases from J; bases unmatched to any gene: 6. The CDR3 region has the DNA TGCGCCAGCAGCTTGGACCAGGGGGTGGGCAATGAGCAGTTCTTC. This codes for CASSLDQGVGNEQFF.

The chain employs TRBV27 and TRBJ2-1; 12 bases line up with TRBD2. This CDR3 has 16 residues. Germline-derived CDR1 and CDR2 are MNHEY and SMNVEV (reference sequence). V shed 2 bases and J 9 bases; nucleotides not matched to a gene: 8. In nucleotides, the CDR3 is TGTGCCAGCAGTTTAGGTCCTAGCGGGAGGGCCGGTGAGCAGTTCTTC. Its translation: CASSLGPSGRAGEQFF.

V is TRBV7-9 and J is TRBJ2-3; TRBD1 agrees at 9 bases. CDR1 is SEHNR, CDR2 FQNEAQ, per germline (reference sequence). The CDR3 is 15 amino acids. V lost 7 bases and J lost 0; bases outside the gene matches: 5. CDR3 sequence: CASTGTGTSTDTQYF. DNA of the CDR3: TGTGCCAGCACCGGGACAGGGACGAGCACAGATACGCAGTATTTT. Looking up the rest from reference TRBV7-9 and TRBJ2-3 gives the full variable domain: DTGVSQNPRHKITKRGQNVTFRCDPISEHNRLYWYRQTLGQGPEFLTYFQNEAQLEKSRLLSDRFSAERPKGSFSTLEIQRTEQGDSAMYLCASTGTGTSTDTQYFGPGTRLTVL.

V gene TRBV4-1 combines with J gene TRBJ1-2; TRBD1 aligns across 8 bases. CDR1 is MGHRA, CDR2 YSYEKL, per germline. Germline trimming cut 1 base from V and 5 bases from J; bases unmatched to any gene: 9. This CDR3 contains 16 residues. CDR3 sequence (DNA): TGCGCCAGCAGCCAAGGCCGGGACAGGCTACGTTATGGCTACACCTTC. The encoded protein is CASSQGRDRLRYGYTF.

Here the CDR3 reads CAISESRDETQYF. CDR3 nucleotide sequence: TGTGCCATCAGTGAGTCCAGGGACGAGACCCAGTACTTC. The chain combines TRBV10-3 with TRBJ2-5; the D gene could be TRBD1 or TRBD2 (5 bases each). Germline-derived CDR1 and CDR2 are ENHRY and SYGVKD. Trimming took 0 bases from V and 5 from J, leaving 7 bases between them. The CDR3 has 13 residues.

The chain is built from TRBV27 and TRBJ2-5, with 8 bases fitting TRBD1. Per the germline V gene, CDR1 is MNHEY and CDR2 is SMNVEV (reference sequence). The CDR3 length is 13 residues. V trimming: 8 bases; J trimming: 5 bases; junction bases outside the gene matches: 7. DNA for the CDR3: TGTGCCAGCGGCGGACAGGGTTGGGAGACCCAGTACTTC. This sequence encodes CASGGQGWETQYF.

This clone came up a few times. Other DNA sequences in the sample encode the same CDR3. The chain couples TRBV27 to TRBJ1-5; D is possibly TRBD1 (5 bases). CDR3 size: 13 residues. The germline V gene encodes CDR1 MNHEY and CDR2 SMNVEV (reference sequence). V lost 2 bases, J lost 6 bases, and 8 bases lay in between. The CDR3 coding sequence is TGTGCCAGCAGTTTACGGGGGTTTCAGCCCCAGCATTTT. It specifies CASSLRGFQPQHF.

J is TRBJ1-1 and V is TRBV2; 9 nucleotides align to TRBD1. This CDR3 is 18 amino acids long. The ends lost 6 bases at V and 0 bases at J; junction bases unmatched: 14. Germline V gene lookup returns CDR1 SNHLY and CDR2 FYNNEI. The CDR3 here is CASRPKFIDRGLNTEAFF. The CDR3 DNA reads TGTGCCAGCAGACCCAAATTCATAGACAGGGGGTTGAACACTGAAGCTTTCTTT.

The J gene is TRBJ1-5, the V gene TRBV11-2, with TRBD1 identical over 9 bases. J lost 2 bases, V lost 5 bases, and 4 bases had no gene match. The germline V gene has CDR1 SGHAT and CDR2 FQNNGV. CDR3 size: 15 residues. The CDR3 DNA is TGTGCCAGCAGCCGGACAGGGGAAGGCAATCAGCCCCAGCATTTT. Residues: CASSRTGEGNQPQHF.

The J gene is TRBJ2-7, the V gene TRBV29-1; D call uncertain. This CDR3 has 13 residues. Trimming stripped 4 bases from V and 3 bases from J, with 13 bases between. Per the germline V gene, CDR1 is SQVTM and CDR2 is ANQGSEA. CDR3: CSVVGKQLYEQYF. DNA of the CDR3: TGCAGCGTTGTGGGAAAGCAGCTCTACGAGCAGTACTTC.

The V and J genes are TRBV27 and TRBJ2-3; 7 nucleotides align to TRBD2. Germline-derived CDR1 and CDR2 are MNHEY and SMNVEV (reference sequence). With 6 bases clipped from V and 0 bases from J, the junction kept 12 bases outside the gene matches. This CDR3 contains 17 residues. CDR3 sequence: CASRQRELAPSTDTQYF. In nucleotides, the CDR3 is TGTGCCAGCAGGCAGAGGGAACTAGCGCCTAGCACAGATACGCAGTATTTT.